The 14 T cell receptor beta chains below all came from one sample that was sequenced in a study of blood T cell repertoires in COVID-19. Assay: immunoSEQ multiplex PCR; the TCRdb copy retains only in-frame clones and omits some. The profile shows under 350,000 clones, approximately 90% of them singletons. Material for sequencing was peripheral blood. The source is a man between 35 and 55 years old with acute or convalescent COVID-19.

The chain is built from TRBV7-2 and TRBJ2-3; D is uncertain. The CDR3 extends over 13 amino acids. The germline V gene encodes CDR1 SGHTA and CDR2 FQGNSA. With 2 bases removed from V and 6 bases from J, the gap between germline ends came to 9 bases. CDR3 bases: TGTGCCAGCAGCTTACACCCAGCGGATACGCAGTATTTT. Translating it yields CASSLHPADTQYF.

This chain uses TRBV6-5 with TRBJ2-1; weak D call: TRBD2 (7 bases). The V and J ends lost 8 bases and 10 bases respectively, with 18 bases between them. Germline CDR1 is MNHEY and CDR2 is SVGAGI. This CDR3 region has 13 residues. CDR3 sequence reads: CASGGGPLREQFF. The CDR3 DNA reads TGTGCCAGCGGGGGGGGCCCCCTGAGGGAGCAGTTCTTC.

This chain uses TRBV10-1 with TRBJ1-1; D remains unclear. The CDR3 runs 15 residues. V dropped 0 bases and J dropped 1 base, with 9 bases sitting between them. The V gene's germline CDR1 is WNHNN and CDR2 SYGVQD (reference sequence). The CDR3 sequence is CASSESPRQNTEAFF. Written as DNA, the CDR3 is TGCGCCAGCAGTGAGTCACCCAGGCAGAACACTGAAGCTTTCTTT.

This clone was seen once. The chain has TRBV6-5 and TRBJ1-2; the match to TRBD1 covers 7 bases. The CDR3 spans 14 residues. The junction had 6 bases not matched to a gene; V was cut back by 2 bases and J by 6 bases. Germline lookup yields CDR1 MNHEY and CDR2 SVGAGI. CDR3 sequence (DNA): TGTGCCAGCAGTTACAGGACAGGACAGGATGGCTACACCTTC. Translation: CASSYRTGQDGYTF.

The gene calls are TRBV30 and TRBJ1-5, with a possible D match to TRBD1 (5 bases). The CDR3 contains 14 residues. The V gene lost 1 base and the J gene lost 1 base, with 8 bases spanning the gap. Germline V lookup: CDR1 GTSNPN, CDR2 SVGIG (reference sequence). The CDR3 DNA is TGTGCCTGGAGTGAAGGGGCCAGCAATCAGCCCCAGCATTTT. It specifies CAWSEGASNQPQHF.

This chain links TRBV29-1 with TRBJ2-5; TRBD1 aligns across 9 bases. CDR3 length equals 12 residues. After removal of 7 bases from V and 4 bases from J, the junction contained 4 bases not matched to a gene. Germline CDR1 reads SQVTM; CDR2 reads ANQGSEA. CDR3 sequence reads: CSALTGGETQYF. The CDR3 DNA reads as TGCAGCGCCTTGACAGGGGGAGAGACCCAGTACTTC. Full variable domain (missing parts from reference TRBV29-1 and TRBJ2-5): SAVISQKPSRDICQRGTSLTIQCQVDSQVTMMFWYRQQPGQSLTLIATANQGSEATYESGFVIDKFPISRPNLTFSTLTVSNMSPEDSSIYLCSALTGGETQYFGPGTRLLVL.

CDR3 amino acids: CASRGQARPQHF. The CDR3 bases are TGTGCCAGCAGGGGGCAGGCAAGGCCCCAGCATTTT. The chain joins TRBV2 to TRBJ1-5, with D tentatively TRBD1 (5 bases). In germline, CDR1 is SNHLY, CDR2 FYNNEI. The CDR3 is 12 residues long. Trimming shortened V by 6 bases and J by 9 bases, and 12 bases separated the two germline ends.

The chain uses TRBV30 and TRBJ2-7, with D perhaps TRBD1 (7 bases). This CDR3 spans 15 amino acids. The germline CDR1 and CDR2 sequences are GTSNPN and SVGIG (reference sequence). The germline V and J ends were trimmed by 5 bases and 1 base, with 18 bases remaining between them. The CDR3 loop reads CAWAGGNGPSYEQYF. The CDR3 DNA reads as TGTGCCTGGGCAGGGGGGAACGGACCGTCCTACGAGCAGTACTTC. Combining the CDR3 with reference TRBV30 and TRBJ2-7 gives the whole variable domain SQTIHQWPATLVQPVGSPLSLECTVEGTSNPNLYWYRQAAGRGLQLLFYSVGIGQISSEVPQNLSASRPQDRQFILSSKKLLLSDSGFYLCAWAGGNGPSYEQYFGPGTRLTVT.

The genes are TRBV19 and TRBJ1-5; no clear D. The germline V and J ends were trimmed by 10 bases and 0 bases, with 16 bases remaining between them. CDR1 is LNHDA and CDR2 is SQIVND in the germline V gene (reference sequence). The CDR3 spans 15 residues. This CDR3 is CATVDDSYSNQPQHF. CDR3 DNA sequence: TGTGCCACCGTCGACGACTCTTATAGCAATCAGCCCCAGCATTTT.

This rearrangement joins TRBV2 to TRBJ2-7; 11 bases map to TRBD1. This CDR3 contains 14 residues. V lost 6 bases to trimming and J lost 3 bases; unmatched junction nucleotides: 4. Germline CDR1 reads SNHLY; CDR2 reads FYNNEI. CDR3 sequence (DNA): TGTGCCAGCAGCCGGGACAGGGGGAACTACGAGCAGTACTTC. Its translation is CASSRDRGNYEQYF.

This clone appeared a few times. The chain uses TRBV11-2 and TRBJ1-1; 11 nucleotides agree with TRBD1. Germline V gives CDR1 SGHAT, CDR2 FQNNGV. CDR3 length equals 15 residues. Trimming removed 5 bases from V and 5 bases from J; junction bases left unmatched: 7. CDR3 DNA: TGTGCCAGCAGCGACCGGACAGGGGGCGATACTGAAGCTTTCTTT. Amino acid sequence: CASSDRTGGDTEAFF.

The rearrangement links TRBV3-1 (or the pseudogene TRBV3-2) to TRBJ1-6, with D possibly TRBD1 on 6 matching bases. V shed 5 bases and J shed 0 bases, with 14 bases lying between them. CDR1 is LGHDT and CDR2 is YNNKEL in the germline V gene (reference sequence). This CDR3 spans 17 amino acids. CDR3 residues: CASSGWDINSYNSPLHF. As DNA, the CDR3 is TGTGCCAGCAGCGGCTGGGACATTAACTCCTATAATTCACCCCTCCACTTT.

This clone is a singleton in its sample. This CDR3 reads CASSDGGSVGEQYF. The CDR3 nucleotides read TGTGCCAGCAGTGACGGAGGGTCGGTCGGGGAGCAGTACTTC. V is TRBV2 and J is TRBJ2-7; a possible D gene is TRBD2 (6 bases). Germline CDR1 and CDR2: SNHLY and FYNNEI. Trimming stripped 3 bases from V and 7 bases from J, with 16 bases between. The CDR3 covers 14 residues. The variable domain in full, completed from reference TRBV2 and TRBJ2-7, reads EPEVTQTPSHQVTQMGQEVILRCVPISNHLYFYWYRQILGQKVEFLVSFYNNEISEKSEIFDDQFSVERPDGSNFTLKIRSTKLEDSAMYFCASSDGGSVGEQYFGPGTRLTVT.

The chain uses TRBV14 and TRBJ1-1; D is ambiguous. With 4 bases removed from V and 1 base from J, the gap between germline ends came to 22 bases. CDR1 is SGHDN, CDR2 FVKESK, per germline. The CDR3 has 18 residues. In DNA form, the CDR3 reads TGTGCCAGCAGCCCCATGGGGAGGGCGAGTAGCTGGAACACTGAAGCTTTCTTT. Amino acids: CASSPMGRASSWNTEAFF.